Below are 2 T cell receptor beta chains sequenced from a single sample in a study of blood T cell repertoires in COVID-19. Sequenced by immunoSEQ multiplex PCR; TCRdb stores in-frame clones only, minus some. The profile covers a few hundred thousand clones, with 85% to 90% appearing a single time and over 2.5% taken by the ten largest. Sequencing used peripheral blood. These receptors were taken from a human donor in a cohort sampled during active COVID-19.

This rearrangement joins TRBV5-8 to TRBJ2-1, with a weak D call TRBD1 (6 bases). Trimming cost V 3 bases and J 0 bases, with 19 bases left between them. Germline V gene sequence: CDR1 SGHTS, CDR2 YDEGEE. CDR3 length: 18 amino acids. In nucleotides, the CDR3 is TGTGCCAGCAGCTGGGGGCCTGGCGAACTCCTCTCCTACAATGAGCAGTTCTTC. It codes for CASSWGPGELLSYNEQFF.

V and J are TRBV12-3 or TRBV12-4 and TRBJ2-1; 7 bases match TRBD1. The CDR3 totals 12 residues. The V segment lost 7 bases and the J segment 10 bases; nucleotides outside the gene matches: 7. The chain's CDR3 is CASKILQGEQFF. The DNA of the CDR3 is TGTGCCAGCAAAATCTTACAGGGGGAGCAGTTCTTC.